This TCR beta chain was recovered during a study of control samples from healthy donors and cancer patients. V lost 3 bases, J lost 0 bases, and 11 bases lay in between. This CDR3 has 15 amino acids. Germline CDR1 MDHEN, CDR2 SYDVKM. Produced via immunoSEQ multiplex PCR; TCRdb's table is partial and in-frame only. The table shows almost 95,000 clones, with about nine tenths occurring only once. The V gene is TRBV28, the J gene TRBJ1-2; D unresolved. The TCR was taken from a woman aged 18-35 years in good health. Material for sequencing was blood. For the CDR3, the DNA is TGTGCCAGCAGTTTGGGTATTCAGTCTAACTATGGCTACACCTTC. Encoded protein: CASSLGIQSNYGYTF.